The clone carrying this T cell receptor (beta chain) was observed a single time. Its antigen is undetermined. The sample comes from a study of Ad26.COV2.S vaccination and SARS-CoV-2 variants. Study-level points and caveats: After vaccination, reports described spike-specific CD8+ and CD4+ T cell responses as showing substantial breadth.

Germline CDR1 reads SQVTM; CDR2 reads ANQGSEA. Between the trimmed V and J ends, which lost 1 base and 2 bases, there was a span of 17 bases. The CDR3 has 16 residues. Treatment specified: roughly 18 received Ad26.COV2.S at low or high dose, single or two shots; about 5 received placebo; per-sample allocation not given. Material that was analyzed had been drawn on day 63 after the first vaccine or placebo injection. The table came from immunoSEQ multiplex PCR; TCRdb's copy has only in-frame clones and leaves some out. The table has about 410,000 clones, about 92% seen once. Sample: peripheral blood, taken in a trial of Ad26.COV2.S vaccine versus placebo. This clonotype originated in a person aged 18-65 years who received the Ad26.COV2.S COVID-19 vaccine or a placebo. The chain is built from TRBV29-1 and TRBJ1-2; D might be TRBD1 (6 bases). The CDR3 is CSVEGHRDTGNYGYTF. The CDR3 nucleotides are TGCAGCGTTGAAGGGCACAGGGATACGGGGAACTATGGCTACACCTTC.